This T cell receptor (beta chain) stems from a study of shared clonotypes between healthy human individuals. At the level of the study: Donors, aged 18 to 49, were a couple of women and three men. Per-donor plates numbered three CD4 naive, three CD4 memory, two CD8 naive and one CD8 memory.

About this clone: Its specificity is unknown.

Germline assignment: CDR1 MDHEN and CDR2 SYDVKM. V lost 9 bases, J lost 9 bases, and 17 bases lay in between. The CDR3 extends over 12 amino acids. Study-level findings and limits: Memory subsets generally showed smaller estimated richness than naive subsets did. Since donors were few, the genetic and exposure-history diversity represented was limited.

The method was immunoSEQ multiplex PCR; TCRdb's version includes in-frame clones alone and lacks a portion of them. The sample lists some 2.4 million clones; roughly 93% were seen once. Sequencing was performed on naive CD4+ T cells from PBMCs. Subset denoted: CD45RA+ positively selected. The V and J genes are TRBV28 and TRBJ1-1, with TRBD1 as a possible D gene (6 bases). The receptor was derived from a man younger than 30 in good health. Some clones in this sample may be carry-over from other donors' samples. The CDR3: CASKEQGMKAFF. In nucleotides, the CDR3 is TGTGCCAGTAAAGAACAGGGAATGAAAGCTTTCTTT.